The rows below give T cell receptor beta chains drawn from one sample of a study of identifying expanded T cells in peripheral blood. Using immunoSEQ multiplex PCR, the repertoire was profiled, and TCRdb retains in-frame clones only, with some absent. Here the sample spans approximately 63,000 clones, roughly 86% being singletons. The specimen sequenced was blood. Source of these receptors: a person between 18 and 75 years old in good health. Each CDR3 is given with its conserved first and last residue. Each record gives: V gene, clone size, J gene, D gene, CDR3 protein, CDR3 DNA. A D gene is named only where the DNA matches it firmly. Size tells how often a clone was seen (once, few, many) or the class of an expanded clone, and some rows leave it out.

V gene: TRBV9
clone size: .
J gene: TRBJ2-1
D gene: .
CDR3 protein: CASSGWGKLGTVEQFF
CDR3 DNA: TGTGCCAGCAGCGGGTGGGGGAAACTAGGGACCGTTGAGCAGTTCTTC

V gene: TRBV12-5
clone size: .
J gene: TRBJ2-7
D gene: .
CDR3 protein: CASGRTIYEQYF
CDR3 DNA: TGTGCTAGTGGCAGGACCATCTACGAGCAGTACTTC

V gene: TRBV30
clone size: .
J gene: TRBJ1-1
D gene: .
CDR3 protein: CAWSGARGAAGAFF
CDR3 DNA: TGTGCCTGGAGTGGGGCCAGGGGAGCAGCAGGCGCTTTCTTT

V gene: TRBV6-4
clone size: .
J gene: TRBJ1-2
D gene: TRBD1
CDR3 protein: CASSPEHGQGVYGYTF
CDR3 DNA: TGTGCCAGCAGTCCCGAGCATGGACAGGGGGTTTATGGCTACACCTTC

V gene: TRBV9
clone size: once
J gene: TRBJ2-1
D gene: .
CDR3 protein: CASSVGARGINEQFF
CDR3 DNA: TGTGCCAGCAGCGTAGGGGCTCGGGGGATCAATGAGCAGTTCTTC

V gene: TRBV11-3
clone size: once
J gene: TRBJ2-1
D gene: .
CDR3 protein: CASSLEAYNEQFF
CDR3 DNA: TGTGCCAGCAGCTTAGAAGCGTACAATGAGCAGTTCTTC

V gene: TRBV7-9
clone size: .
J gene: TRBJ2-3
D gene: TRBD2
CDR3 protein: CASSWGTSGRADTQYF
CDR3 DNA: TGTGCCAGCAGCTGGGGGACTAGCGGGAGAGCAGATACGCAGTATTTT

V gene: TRBV6-5
clone size: .
J gene: TRBJ1-3
D gene: .
CDR3 protein: CASSYRERNTIYF
CDR3 DNA: TGTGCCAGCAGTTACAGGGAAAGAAACACCATATATTTT

V gene: TRBV7-3
clone size: .
J gene: TRBJ2-5
D gene: .
CDR3 protein: CASSRVGETQYF
CDR3 DNA: TGTGCCAGCAGCCGGGTTGGAGAGACCCAGTACTTC

V gene: TRBV23-1
clone size: .
J gene: TRBJ2-2
D gene: .
CDR3 protein: CASSRVETGELFF
CDR3 DNA: TGCGCCAGCAGTCGGGTAGAGACCGGGGAGCTGTTTTTT

V gene: TRBV27
clone size: .
J gene: TRBJ1-1
D gene: .
CDR3 protein: CASSGGTEAFF
CDR3 DNA: TGTGCCAGCAGCGGGGGCACTGAAGCTTTCTTT

V gene: TRBV2
clone size: once
J gene: TRBJ2-3
D gene: .
CDR3 protein: CASSGEVSDTQYF
CDR3 DNA: TGTGCCAGCAGCGGGGAGGTCTCGGATACGCAGTATTTT

V gene: TRBV25-1
clone size: .
J gene: TRBJ1-3
D gene: .
CDR3 protein: CASSVSQGLDTIYF
CDR3 DNA: TGTGCCAGCAGTGTCTCACAGGGTTTGGACACCATATATTTT

V gene: TRBV5-1
clone size: .
J gene: TRBJ1-2
D gene: .
CDR3 protein: CASSFGGDGYTF
CDR3 DNA: TGCGCCAGCAGCTTCGGGGGAGATGGCTACACCTTC

V gene: TRBV29-1
clone size: .
J gene: TRBJ2-5
D gene: .
CDR3 protein: CSAKKGSYGETQYF
CDR3 DNA: TGCAGCGCCAAAAAGGGGTCTTATGGAGAGACCCAGTACTTC

V gene: TRBV28
clone size: .
J gene: TRBJ2-1
D gene: TRBD1
CDR3 protein: CASRPGQGARNEQFF
CDR3 DNA: TGTGCCAGCAGACCGGGACAGGGGGCGCGCAATGAGCAGTTCTTC

V gene: TRBV5-5
clone size: once
J gene: TRBJ1-4
D gene: .
CDR3 protein: CASSLITEATNEKLFF
CDR3 DNA: TGTGCCAGCAGCTTGATAACAGAAGCAACTAATGAAAAACTGTTTTTT

V gene: TRBV18
clone size: .
J gene: TRBJ2-5
D gene: .
CDR3 protein: CASSARVETQYF
CDR3 DNA: TGTGCCAGCTCAGCCCGGGTAGAGACCCAGTACTTC

V gene: TRBV6-1
clone size: medium-sized
J gene: TRBJ1-5
D gene: .
CDR3 protein: CASSEWGEHQPQHF
CDR3 DNA: TGTGCCAGCAGTGAATGGGGGGAGCATCAGCCCCAGCATTTT

V gene: TRBV28
clone size: .
J gene: TRBJ1-1
D gene: .
CDR3 protein: CASSLNVFRGTEAFF
CDR3 DNA: TGTGCCAGCAGTTTAAACGTGTTCCGGGGCACTGAAGCTTTCTTT

V gene: TRBV7-9
clone size: .
J gene: TRBJ1-1
D gene: .
CDR3 protein: CASSLAGVNTEAFF
CDR3 DNA: TGTGCCAGCAGCTTAGCGGGGGTGAACACTGAAGCTTTCTTT

V gene: TRBV6-1
clone size: few
J gene: TRBJ2-3
D gene: TRBD2
CDR3 protein: CASSPLAGEGDTQYF
CDR3 DNA: TGTGCCAGCAGTCCATTAGCGGGAGAGGGGGATACGCAGTATTTT

V gene: TRBV10-2
clone size: .
J gene: TRBJ2-7
D gene: .
CDR3 protein: CASRDSYEQYF
CDR3 DNA: TGCGCCAGCAGAGATTCCTACGAGCAGTACTTC

V gene: TRBV6-6
clone size: once
J gene: TRBJ1-5
D gene: .
CDR3 protein: CASRQGNQPQHF
CDR3 DNA: TGTGCCAGCAGACAGGGTAATCAGCCCCAGCATTTT

V gene: TRBV13
clone size: .
J gene: TRBJ2-3
D gene: TRBD2
CDR3 protein: CASSYWTSGYTDTQYF
CDR3 DNA: TGTGCCAGCAGCTACTGGACTAGCGGTTACACAGATACGCAGTATTTT

V gene: TRBV6-5
clone size: .
J gene: TRBJ2-7
D gene: TRBD1
CDR3 protein: CASSYGGDSPYEQYF
CDR3 DNA: TGTGCCAGCAGTTACGGTGGGGACAGCCCCTACGAGCAGTACTTC